The subject of this entry is one T cell receptor beta chain. The antigen remains undetermined. The sample is drawn from a study of cytomegalovirus exposure and HLA in healthy donors. Study-wide context: Among about 179 million T cells, an earlier analysis found roughly 100 million unique TCR beta sequences. Early released data had about 80 million unique TCRs, all coming from HLA-typed donors. Broader study findings: It was likely that a cluster of highly shared sequence variants was a sequencing artifact. According to a later analysis, most TCR beta chains associated with CMV appeared HLA-restricted.

A multiplex PCR was run with 60 Vbeta primers and 13 Jbeta primers. TCRdb's table, derived via immunoSEQ multiplex PCR, lists solely in-frame clones and lacks some. The sample holds about 130,000 clones, approximately 79% seen once. The CDR3 spans 14 residues. The V gene end was trimmed by 0 bases and the J gene end by 8 bases; junction bases not matched to a gene: 6. CDR1 and CDR2 from the germline V gene are KGHSH and LQKENI. J is TRBJ1-2 and V is TRBV18, with 7 nucleotides matching TRBD1. The material sequenced was PBMCs. This TCR was recovered from a man younger than 40 in good health and CMV-seronegative. CDR3 protein: CASSPPRGLGGYTF. The CDR3 nucleotides read TGTGCCAGCTCACCACCGAGGGGGCTGGGGGGCTACACCTTC.